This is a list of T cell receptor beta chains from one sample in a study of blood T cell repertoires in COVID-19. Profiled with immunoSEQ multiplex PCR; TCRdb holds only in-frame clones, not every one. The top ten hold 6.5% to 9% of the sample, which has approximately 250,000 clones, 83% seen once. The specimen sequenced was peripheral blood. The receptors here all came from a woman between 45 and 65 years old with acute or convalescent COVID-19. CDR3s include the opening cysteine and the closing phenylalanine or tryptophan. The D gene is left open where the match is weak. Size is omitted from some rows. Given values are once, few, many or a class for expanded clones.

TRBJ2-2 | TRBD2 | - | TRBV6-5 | TGTGCCAGCAGTTACTCTGTTGGGGAGGGGATCGGGGAGCTGTTTTTT | CASSYSVGEGIGELFF
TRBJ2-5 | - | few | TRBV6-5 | TGTGCCAGCCACCCCAGCTCTGCGGGAGAGACCCAGTACTTC | CASHPSSAGETQYF
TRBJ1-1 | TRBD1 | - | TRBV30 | TGTGCCTGCAACAGGGGCATGAACACTGAAGCTTTCTTT | CACNRGMNTEAFF
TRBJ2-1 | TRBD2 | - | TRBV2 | TGTGCCAGCACCTCTCTAGCGGGGGGTTTTGAGCAGTTCTTC | CASTSLAGGFEQFF
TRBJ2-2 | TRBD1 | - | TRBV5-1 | TGCGCCAGCAGCAACAGTGGGGGGACAGGGAACACCGGGGAGCTGTTTTTT | CASSNSGGTGNTGELFF
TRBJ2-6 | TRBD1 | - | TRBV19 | TGTGCCAGTAGTACAACCGGGACAGGGGGCTCTGGGGCCAACGTCCTGACTTTC | CASSTTGTGGSGANVLTF
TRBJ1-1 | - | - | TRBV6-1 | TGTGCCAGCAGCCGACCAGAGGACACTGAAGCTTTCTTT | CASSRPEDTEAFF
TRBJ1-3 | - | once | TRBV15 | TGTGCCACCAGTCCCGGAGGGATGGGAAACACCATATATTTT | CATSPGGMGNTIYF
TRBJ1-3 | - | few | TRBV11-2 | TGTGCCAGCAGCTTAGATCGTCTTCAGGGTAGGGTTTTT | CASSLDRLQGRVF
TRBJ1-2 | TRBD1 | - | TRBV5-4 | TGTGCCAGCGACTACCGCCCCAGGGGGCAGAGCTATGGCTACACCTTC | CASDYRPRGQSYGYTF
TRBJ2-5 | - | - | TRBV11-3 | TGTGCCAGCAGCTTAGGGGAGAGGTACCAAGAGACCCAGTACTTC | CASSLGERYQETQYF